This TCR beta chain was observed in a study of blood T cell repertoires in COVID-19. For the study at large: The United States, Italy and Spain supplied acute and convalescent COVID-19 samples. Sample material is recorded as cDNA or gDNA derived from T cells, B-cell-depleted T cells, or PBMCs.

With 4 bases clipped from V and 0 bases from J, the junction kept 3 bases outside the gene matches. In germline, CDR1 is KGHSH, CDR2 LQKENI. This CDR3 is 14 amino acids long. Per the authors' pipeline: Amplified reference gene primers provided the basis for estimating nucleated cell counts. The repertoire was sequenced with immunoSEQ multiplex PCR; TCRdb's copy has only in-frame clones and lacks some. V, J and clone size were drawn from that table, and D and trimming were deduced from the DNA. Counted here are hundreds of thousands of clones, more than 85% occurring once; the ten biggest clones make up about 2.9%.

The sequencing input was peripheral blood. This sequence was found in a man in his 60s with acute or convalescent COVID-19. V and J are TRBV18 and TRBJ2-7, with 7 bases identical to TRBD1. The CDR3 sequence is CASSLRDSSYEQYF. Here the CDR3 DNA reads TGTGCCAGCTCACTCCGGGACAGCTCCTACGAGCAGTACTTC.